This is a list of T cell receptor beta chains from one sample in a study of beta chain features in type 1 diabetes. The protocol was immunoSEQ multiplex PCR, while the TCRdb copy is restricted to in-frame clones and leaves out a portion. The data contain 550,000 to 850,000 clones, around an eighth of them singletons. The sample taken for sequencing was naive CD4+ T cells from blood. The receptors stem from a man between 18 and 29 years old with type 1 diabetes. Both conserved end residues are part of each CDR3. The D gene is left open where the match is weak. Size tells how often a clone was seen (once, few, many) or the class of an expanded clone, and some rows leave it out.

clone_size	v_call	j_call	d_call	cdr3_nt	cdr3_aa
-	TRBV15	TRBJ2-6	TRBD1	TGTGCCACCAGCAGAGATCAGGGGGTGGGCAACGTCCTGACTTTC	CATSRDQGVGNVLTF
few	TRBV6-5	TRBJ2-7	-	TGTGCCAGCAGTGGTACGGCCTACGAGCAGTACTTC	CASSGTAYEQYF
few	TRBV28	TRBJ2-7	-	TGTGCCAGCAGTTTACCCCAGGCTACTCCCTACGAGCAGTACTTC	CASSLPQATPYEQYF
few	TRBV29-1	TRBJ1-2	TRBD1	TGCAGCGTTAGCCTTCCCGGGACAGCTTATGGCTACACCTTC	CSVSLPGTAYGYTF
-	TRBV2	TRBJ2-1	-	TGTGCCACGCAGACGGAGTCCTACAATGAGCAGTTCTTC	CATQTESYNEQFF
-	TRBV11-1	TRBJ1-1	TRBD1	TGTGCCAGCAGCTTAACACAGGGGGCTACCACTGAAGCTTTCTTT	CASSLTQGATTEAFF
few	TRBV6-5	TRBJ1-6	-	TGTGCCAGCACGGGCTCCTATAATTCACCCCTCCACTTT	CASTGSYNSPLHF
-	TRBV6-1	TRBJ2-1	-	TGTGCCAGCAGTTCCACTAGAAGGGGTGAGCAGTTCTTC	CASSSTRRGEQFF
few	TRBV4-2	TRBJ2-6	TRBD2	TGTGCCAGCAGCCACCTGGGTGCGGGGGCTGGGGCCAACGTCCTGACTTTC	CASSHLGAGAGANVLTF
few	TRBV2	TRBJ2-2	TRBD2	TGTGCCAGCAGTGAGCCTAGCGGGGTGGCCGGGGAGCTGTTTTTT	CASSEPSGVAGELFF
few	TRBV9	TRBJ2-3	TRBD1	TGTGCCAGCAGCGGGCGGACAGGGGGCACAGATACGCAGTATTTT	CASSGRTGGTDTQYF
few	TRBV15	TRBJ1-4	-	TGTGCCACCAGCAGAGGTGCGGTCGGGACAACTAATGAAAAACTGTTTTTT	CATSRGAVGTTNEKLFF
-	TRBV11-2	TRBJ1-2	TRBD1	TGTGCCAGCAGCTATAGACAGGGCCGTAACTATGGCTACACCTTC	CASSYRQGRNYGYTF
-	TRBV6-1	TRBJ2-7	-	TGTGCCGTCGAGGGGTCTTCCGAGCAGTACTTC	CAVEGSSEQYF
-	TRBV5-6	TRBJ2-3	TRBD2	TGTGCCAGCAGCTTGGAACTAGCGGGGGGATACACAGATACGCAGTATTTT	CASSLELAGGYTDTQYF
-	TRBV4-1	TRBJ2-1	-	TGCGCCAGCAGCCAAGCCGCACTAGCTGCTGTACTCAATGAGCAGTTCTTC	CASSQAALAAVLNEQFF
few	TRBV29-1	TRBJ2-7	-	TGCAGCGTTGGTCCCGCGCAGGCAACCTACGAGCAGTACTTC	CSVGPAQATYEQYF
-	TRBV15	TRBJ1-5	-	TGTGCCACCAGCAGAGACAGGGAGCCGGGCGGGTCACCCCAGCATTTT	CATSRDREPGGSPQHF
few	TRBV5-1	TRBJ2-1	TRBD1	TGCGCCAGCAGCCTGGACAGGGGGCACGATGAGCAGTTCTTC	CASSLDRGHDEQFF